Sequencing of this T cell receptor (beta chain) was carried out in a study of cytomegalovirus exposure and HLA in healthy donors listed by TCRdb under 2017. Study-level background: An earlier analysis of fewer than 750 of the donors reported around 280 Gb of sequence data and 95 million to 140 million unique TCR beta sequences obtained from about 179 million T cells. Around 330 gigabases of sequencing data and around 80 million unique TCR sequences made up an early release that covered several hundred HLA-typed donors. Of the roughly 420 genotyped donors, less than 85% were placed in the genetic ancestry cluster associated with self-reported Caucasian donors. The aim of the study was to test whether cataloging public T cell receptors could identify signatures of past pathogen exposure. The study profiled the T cell repertoires of approximately 700 subjects by immunosequencing and related them to cytomegalovirus serostatus. Besides the first cohort of 550 to 750 subjects, a separate validation cohort made up of 120 different subjects was used. To predict cytomegalovirus infection status, the study combined high-throughput TCR immunosequencing, statistical association of individual TCRs with disease status, and machine learning. A later analysis re-analyzed previously published TCR beta repertoires from roughly 690 donors and added high-resolution HLA genotyping to study TCR occurrence patterns. In the later analysis, no new phenotypic data were used to find candidate immune exposures; instead, reliance was placed on TCR beta sequences and their occurrence across donors. To decide whether each TCR beta V gene segment behaved as functional or pseudogenic, an earlier analysis of approximately 590 of the donors relied on high-throughput TCR beta sequencing. Donor age, sex, ethnicity and CMV serostatus were compiled together with the repertoire data. A later genetic analysis took genome-wide SNP genotypes for 398 of the 666 donors and used that subset as a discovery cohort. Every discovery cohort repertoire had been produced on one sequencing platform. Class I and class II HLA loci were covered by the typing at four-digit resolution. The number of donors typed differed by locus, with 629-630 for A, B, C, DRB1 and DQB1, roughly 520 for DQA1, approximately 580 for DPA1, and some 440 for DPB1. Because of strong linkage in the cohort, four to six DR-DQ haplotypes were treated as single units for association and clustering. Across 398 genotyped donors of the cohort, an average of about 220,000 unique TCR beta nucleotide sequences per donor were sequenced, and 15% to 20% of those sequences were non-productive.

This clone was recorded once. Its antigen is still unknown. Base qualities are not at hand, and no much larger clone is one base apart. The cohort comprised approximately 700 healthy bone marrow donors. At the time of sampling, every cohort member was nominally healthy, though immune exposures that went unrecorded were likely present. The donor was CMV seropositive and was included in the group of 300 or so seropositive cohort members. A peripheral blood sample was provided by each donor, and peripheral blood mononuclear cells were used for TCR beta sequencing. The Qiagen DNeasy Blood Extraction Kit was used to extract genomic DNA from the blood cell samples. CDR1 and CDR2 were assigned from the germline V gene as SGHTA and FQGTGA. The CDR3 spans 14 residues, from the cysteine through the phenylalanine. The retained sequence is limited to the CDR3, 42 bases, with the frame set at the first base. V loses 4 bases, J loses 3 bases, and the germline ends lie 12 bases apart.

Library preparation was by the immunoSEQ multiplex PCR assay. For the multiplex PCR, a mixture combining 60 forward primers for TCR Vbeta segments and 13 reverse primers for TCR Jbeta segments was used. Amplification of the CDR3 region of rearranged TCR beta genes was performed with a multiplex PCR assay on genomic DNA. The amplified TCR beta libraries were sequenced on the Illumina HiSeq System as 87-base-pair reads. For the original study's pipeline: In a later analysis, approximately 74 million unique TCR beta chains were counted across the 500 to 850 repertoires, and some 10 million of these chains were shared by at least two donors. A nearest-neighbor algorithm error-corrected the raw reads and collapsed the reads into unique sequences, merging closely related sequences to remove PCR and sequencing errors. CDR3 sequences were aligned to IMGT reference sequences to assign V, D and J gene segments. For a sequence to be retained, a match of at least six nucleotides was required to both a V gene segment and a J gene segment. Rearrangements were classified as productive when the CDR3 lacked stop codons and remained in frame with V and J, and all other rearrangements were classified as non-productive. Following IMGT convention, CDR3 was defined as the stretch from the second conserved V-encoded cysteine up to the conserved J-encoded phenylalanine. In an earlier analysis of 550 to 650 of the donors, sequences lacking an unambiguous match to a single V gene segment were excluded. An earlier analysis of several hundred of the donors called V segments functional above 56.7% productive rearrangements and segregating when the between-donor standard deviation exceeded 5%. To diagnose cytomegalovirus status from the catalog of TCR beta chain sequences, a statistical classification framework was built. A later analysis assigned V and J genes by comparing TCR nucleotide sequences with IMGT/GENE-DB human TR gene sequences. The TCRdist pipeline was used in a later analysis to assign CDR3 sequences and most-parsimonious VDJ recombination scenarios. A later analysis defined each TCR beta chain by its CDR3 amino acid sequence plus V-gene family, and excluded reads lacking a unique V-gene family. As a way to deal with suspected cross-contamination and a sequencing artifact, a later analysis dropped hundreds of nucleotide sequences that were highly shared and had low generation probability. A later analysis calculated a clonal expansion index for each public chain from normalized within-repertoire ranks of inferred template counts. In a later analysis, generation probabilities were computed with a VDJ recombination model fitted to out-of-frame rearrangements, and the resulting probabilities were checked against IGoR. A later analysis scored TCR-TCR, TCR-HLA and TCR-CMV co-occurrence with hypergeometric tests, applying a repertoire-size bias correction to TCR pairs. In a later analysis, false discovery rates were estimated by permuting HLA or CMV assignments 20 times. In a later analysis, co-occurring TCRs were grouped using DBSCAN, with TCRdist sequence similarity added in when clustering inside HLA-allele-positive subsets. For co-occurrence clustering, repertoires with fewer than 30,000 or more than 120,000 public chains were excluded, along with four to six repertoires with anomalous nucleotide sharing. TCRdb provides this immuneACCESS table in a form limited to in-frame rearrangements. Some clones are lacking; in checked studies, under half of them reflect an unresolved V gene, and why the rest are absent is not known. V, J and clone size were drawn from that table, and D and trimming were deduced from the DNA. In all, the sample holds over 150,000 clones, and around 80% of those were seen once. Approximately 8.7% of the sample rests with the top ten.

Results the study describes overall, beyond this receptor: According to a later analysis, TCR association rates differed among HLA loci, with DRB1 alleles showing the most associated TCRs and HLA-C alleles showing the fewest. In a later analysis, 15,000 to 20,000 TCR beta sequences were associated with specific HLA alleles at a false discovery rate of 0.05. A few of the identified cytomegalovirus-associated TCR beta chains were confirmed in vitro to be specific for cytomegalovirus antigens. Some IMGT-functional V segments, including TRBV6-2 and TRBV6-3, could not be told apart with the 87-base-pair reads, so those segments were excluded. A later analysis reported that several top co-occurrence clusters appeared linked to parvovirus B19, influenza, CMV and Epstein-Barr virus. The sequencing pipeline was judged likely to have produced a cluster of highly shared sequence variants as a technical artifact. The classifier was reported to diagnose cytomegalovirus status with high specificity and sensitivity in both the original cohort and the validation cohort. In a later analysis, HLA-associated TCR beta chains showed more clonal expansion and lower generation probabilities than non-associated chains that were equally common. Assigning TCR associations to individual alleles was difficult when HLA alleles, especially DR and DQ, strongly co-occurred. CMV serostatus was the only immune exposure information available for the cohort. Linkage disequilibrium might explain the correlated functional status among segregating V segments, but an unknown experimental factor could not be excluded. In a later genetic analysis, a missense DCLRE1C variant was associated with V-gene and J-gene trimming of TCR beta chains, and the association was replicated in an independent cohort. In a later analysis, most CMV-associated TCR beta chains were found to appear HLA-restricted, with HLA associations seemingly driven largely by CMV exposure. The authors suggested that the approach could potentially be extended to other disease states and immunological phenotypes. Because counts were too low, more than 15 rarely observed V segments, including chromosome 9 orphons, were left out of the earlier analysis of some 600 of the donors. Because HLA typing was missing for some donors at each locus, association tests included only the typed subset. This cohort had only TCR beta chains sequenced, and the lack of alpha or paired-chain data limited which features could be detected. Roughly uniform sequencing depth across donors was assumed in presence/absence analyses, although this assumption may not hold. While some public TCRs were present in many individuals, most TCR sequences turned up only very rarely across donors. The study listed approximately 150 TCR beta chains as associated with cytomegalovirus. In an earlier analysis of about 540 of the donors, most TCR beta V segments were observed in productive rearrangements about 87% or about 30% of the time, broadly matching IMGT annotations. According to a later genetic analysis, donors in an Asian-associated ancestry cluster had fewer N-insertions in productive TCRs than the approximately 690-donor mean. A further reported finding was that TCR beta sequences accurately predicted the HLA-A and HLA-B alleles for most subjects in the first cohort.

Recombination connected TRBV7-3 to TRBJ1-2, with no confident D gene call. The sequencing input was PBMCs. The source is a man in his late teens or twenties in good health and CMV-seropositive. The nucleotides are TGTGCCAGCAGCTCCGAACACAGAGACTATGGCTACACCTTC. Translated, it gives CASSSEHRDYGYTF.